The sequence of this T cell receptor beta chain was determined in a study of cytomegalovirus exposure and HLA in healthy donors. The CDR3 extends over 12 amino acids. V lost 2 bases to trimming and J lost 4 bases, with 6 bases between them. In the PCR, 60 Vbeta and 13 Jbeta primers were used. Repertoires were generated with immunoSEQ multiplex PCR, while TCRdb's copy carries only in-frame clones and drops some. The sample table includes over 100,000 clones. The chain uses TRBV23-1 and TRBJ2-7; no clear D gene. TRBV23-1 is identified as an open reading frame with a role that is uncertain. The TCR originated in a woman in her thirties or forties in good health and CMV-seropositive. Specimen: PBMCs. CDR3 nucleotides: TGCGCCAGCAGTCAAGCCCAGTACGAGCAGTACTTC. Amino acids: CASSQAQYEQYF.